This entry lists 20 T cell receptor beta chains sequenced from one sample in a study of cytomegalovirus exposure and HLA in healthy donors. The PCR was carried out with 60 Vbeta primers and 13 Jbeta primers. The table came from immunoSEQ multiplex PCR; TCRdb's copy has only in-frame clones and leaves some out. This sample has about 190,000 clones, with approximately 75% found just once. The sample consisted of PBMCs. The receptors were gathered from a man in his thirties or forties in good health and CMV-seropositive.

The chain is built from TRBV4-3 and TRBJ2-7; a weak D match, TRBD1 (5 bases). This CDR3 spans 13 amino acids. Germline lookup yields CDR1 LGHNA and CDR2 YSLEER. The ends were cut back, 1 base at V and 4 bases at J, with 8 bases in the middle. The chain's CDR3 is CASSQGSGYEQYF. In DNA, the CDR3 is TGCGCCAGCAGCCAAGGCTCAGGGTACGAGCAGTACTTC.

V and J are TRBV21-1 and TRBJ2-2; TRBD2 is the table's D call, not checked against the DNA. TRBV21-1 corresponds to a pseudogene. The length of the CDR3 is 18 residues. CDR3 amino acids: CASSKGEAGVTTTGELFF. CDR3 coding DNA: TGTGCCAGCAGCAAAGGGGAGGCAGGCGTAACGACGACCGGGGAGCTGTTTTTT.

The chain couples TRBV7-9 to TRBJ2-7; the D is unclear. Trimming took 3 bases from V and 6 from J, leaving 9 bases between them. Germline CDR1 and CDR2: SEHNR and FQNEAQ (reference sequence). CDR3 length: 12 amino acids. CDR3 in DNA: TGTGCCAGCAGCTTTACTTCCGCCGAGCAGTACTTC. The encoded protein is CASSFTSAEQYF.

The rearrangement uses TRBV28 and TRBJ1-2, with D maybe TRBD1 (5 bases). V lost 6 bases and J 7 bases, leaving 18 bases between the germline ends. The CDR3 is 14 residues long. Germline CDR1 is MDHEN and CDR2 is SYDVKM. Here the CDR3 reads CASSPLQVTGGYTF. The CDR3 DNA sequence: TGTGCCAGCAGCCCACTACAGGTTACTGGTGGCTACACCTTC.

The sample holds a few counts of this clone. CDR3 sequence reads: CASTGLAGRVDTQYF. The CDR3 coding sequence is TGTGCCAGCACGGGACTAGCGGGACGAGTAGATACGCAGTATTTT. This chain links TRBV28 with TRBJ2-3; 13 bases are shared with TRBD2. Germline V gene lookup returns CDR1 MDHEN and CDR2 SYDVKM. The CDR3 has 15 amino acids. V trimming: 7 bases; J trimming: 5 bases; junction bases outside the gene matches: 6. The whole variable domain, filled in from reference TRBV28 and TRBJ2-3, reads DVKVTQSSRYLVKRTGEKVFLECVQDMDHENMFWYRQDPGLGLRLIYFSYDVKMKEKGDIPEGYSVSREKKERFSLILESASTNQTSMYLCASTGLAGRVDTQYFGPGTRLTVL.

V usage is TRBV6-5 and J usage is TRBJ1-2; 11 bases agree with TRBD1. The CDR3 extends over 13 amino acids. Germline CDR1 and CDR2: MNHEY and SVGAGI. After removal of 6 bases from V and 7 bases from J, the junction contained 4 bases not matched to a gene. CDR3 in DNA: TGTGCCAGCAGAGACGGACAGGGGGCTGGCTACACCTTC. This codes for CASRDGQGAGYTF.

The V call is TRBV4-3, the J call TRBJ2-2; 14 nucleotides agree with TRBD2. The CDR3 covers 17 residues. Trimming took 4 bases from V and 3 from J; bases not matched to a gene: 4. Per the germline V gene, CDR1 is LGHNA and CDR2 is YSLEER. For the CDR3, the DNA is TGCGCCAGCAGCCCGACTAGCGGGAGGGCCTACACCGGGGAGCTGTTTTTT. This sequence encodes CASSPTSGRAYTGELFF.

This chain uses TRBV10-3 with TRBJ1-1; 10 nucleotides align to TRBD1. The V gene's germline CDR1 is ENHRY and CDR2 SYGVKD. This CDR3 has 15 residues. V was clipped by 3 bases and J by 7 bases; unmatched bases: 8. The chain's CDR3 is CAISDTGTGESEAFF. In DNA, the CDR3 is TGTGCCATCAGTGACACCGGGACAGGGGAAAGTGAAGCTTTCTTT.

CDR3 loop: CATSRDRGINEQFF. CDR3 sequence (DNA): TGTGCCACCAGCCGGGACAGGGGTATCAATGAGCAGTTCTTC. This sequence joins TRBV28 and TRBJ2-1; 10 positions agree with TRBD1. Germline loops: CDR1 MDHEN, CDR2 SYDVKM. With 10 bases clipped from V and 6 bases from J, the junction kept 9 bases outside the gene matches. The CDR3 loop spans 14 amino acids.

The chain recombines TRBV28 with TRBJ2-3, with 13 bases aligning to TRBD2. V was clipped by 3 bases and J by 4 bases; unmatched bases: 10. Germline values: CDR1 MDHEN, CDR2 SYDVKM. The CDR3 is 18 residues long. The CDR3 nucleotides read TGTGCCAGCAGTTTTCTCGTCCCGACTAGCGGGGGGCCAGATACGCAGTATTTT. Its protein product is CASSFLVPTSGGPDTQYF.

The chain couples TRBV6-6 to TRBJ2-7; D is perhaps TRBD1 (6 bases). Between the trimmed V and J ends, which lost 10 bases and 0 bases, there was a span of 22 bases. This CDR3 contains 16 residues. Germline CDR1 is MNHNY and CDR2 is SVGAGI (reference sequence). CDR3 in DNA: TGTGCCATCTCCGACAGAGGACAGCATACCTCCTACGAGCAGTACTTC. Protein sequence: CAISDRGQHTSYEQYF.

In this sample, this clone turned up a few times. The chain combines TRBV30 with TRBJ2-1; TRBD2 aligns across 11 bases. The germline CDR1 and CDR2 sequences are GTSNPN and SVGIG (reference sequence). V shed 5 bases and J 6 bases; nucleotides not matched to a gene: 9. The CDR3 is 15 amino acids. The CDR3 sequence is CAWGKLSGRANEQFF. In DNA, the CDR3 is TGTGCCTGGGGGAAACTTAGCGGGAGGGCCAATGAGCAGTTCTTC.

The rearrangement joins TRBV18 to TRBJ2-3; D is possibly TRBD1 (6 bases). The CDR3 has 16 residues. Germline V lookup: CDR1 KGHSH, CDR2 LQKENI. Trimming took 3 bases from V and 0 from J, leaving 13 bases between them. The CDR3 region has the DNA TGTGCCAGCTCACCTAGGTGGGGGCGAAGCACAGATACGCAGTATTTT. Protein product: CASSPRWGRSTDTQYF.

This chain links TRBV5-1 with TRBJ1-1; 8 nucleotides match TRBD1. The V gene's germline CDR1 is SGHRS and CDR2 YFSETQ. Trimming at V came to 2 bases and at J to 1 base, leaving 7 bases not matched to a gene. The CDR3 consists of 16 residues. In nucleotides, the CDR3 is TGCGCCAGCAGCTTTGACTCTGGGACAGGGAACACTGAAGCTTTCTTT. Its translation: CASSFDSGTGNTEAFF.

The V call is TRBV30, the J call TRBJ2-7; 7 positions match TRBD1. The junction had 2 bases not matched to a gene; V was cut back by 4 bases and J by 2 bases. Looked up from germline, CDR1 is GTSNPN and CDR2 is SVGIG (reference sequence). The length of the CDR3 is 12 residues. The CDR3 loop is CAWKGAAYEQYF. Written as DNA, the CDR3 is TGTGCCTGGAAGGGGGCCGCCTACGAGCAGTACTTC.

There are a few counts of this clone. This chain uses TRBV27 with TRBJ2-1; weak D call: TRBD2 (6 bases). The CDR3 length is 13 residues. The V end lost 11 bases, the J end lost 5 bases, and 16 bases lay between the germline ends. CDR1 and CDR2 (germline): MNHEY, SMNVEV (reference sequence). For the CDR3, the DNA is TGTGCCGTCGGGGGAATTGTAAACAATGAGCAGTTCTTC. Translation: CAVGGIVNNEQFF.

This sequence joins TRBV4-3 and TRBJ2-2; 12 bases are shared with TRBD2. The CDR3 sequence is 19 residues long. J gave up 2 bases and V 0 bases, and 7 bases lay outside the gene matches. Germline V gives CDR1 LGHNA, CDR2 YSLEER. The CDR3 loop reads CASSQEVGLAGINTGELFF. Here the CDR3 DNA reads TGCGCCAGCAGCCAAGAGGTCGGACTAGCGGGGATTAACACCGGGGAGCTGTTTTTT.

The chain couples TRBV23-1 to TRBJ2-5, with TRBD1 matching 9 bases. TRBV23-1 is sorted into the ORF group, with uncertain function. This CDR3 is built from 15 residues. The V and J ends lost 3 bases and 4 bases, in that order; junction bases with no gene match: 6. This CDR3 is CASSQSGTGRETQYF. The CDR3 bases are TGCGCCAGCAGTCAGTCCGGGACAGGGCGAGAGACCCAGTACTTC.

The V call is TRBV7-9, the J call TRBJ2-1, with 10 positions matching TRBD2. CDR1 SEHNR and CDR2 FQNEAQ come from the germline V gene (reference sequence). This CDR3 is built from 14 residues. The V segment lost 5 bases and the J segment 9 bases; nucleotides outside the gene matches: 7. The CDR3 sequence: CASSPQGTSVEQFF. Written as DNA, the CDR3 is TGTGCCAGCAGCCCCCAGGGGACTAGCGTTGAGCAGTTCTTC.

This clone has only one observation. The rearrangement links TRBV7-2 to TRBJ2-7, with D maybe TRBD2 (6 bases). Trimming removed 5 bases from V and 3 bases from J, with 11 bases in between. From germline, CDR1 is SGHTA and CDR2 FQGNSA. The CDR3 covers 13 residues. This CDR3 reads CASSPPGDYEQYF. The CDR3, as DNA: TGTGCCAGCAGCCCCCCGGGGGACTACGAGCAGTACTTC.